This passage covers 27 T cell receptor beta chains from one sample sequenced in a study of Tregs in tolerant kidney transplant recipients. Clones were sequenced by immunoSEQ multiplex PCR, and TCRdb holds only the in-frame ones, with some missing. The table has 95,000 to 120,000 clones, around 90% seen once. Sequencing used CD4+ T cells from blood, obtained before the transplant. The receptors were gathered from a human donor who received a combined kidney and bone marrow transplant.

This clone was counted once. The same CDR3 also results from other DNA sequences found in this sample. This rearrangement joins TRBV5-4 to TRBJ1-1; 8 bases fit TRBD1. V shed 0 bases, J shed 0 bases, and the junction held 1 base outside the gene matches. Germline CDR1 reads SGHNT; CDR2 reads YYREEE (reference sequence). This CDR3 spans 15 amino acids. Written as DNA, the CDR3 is TGTGCCAGCAGCTTGGGACAGGGGATGAACACTGAAGCTTTCTTT. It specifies CASSLGQGMNTEAFF. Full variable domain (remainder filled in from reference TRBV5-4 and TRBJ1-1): ETGVTQSPTHLIKTRGQQVTLRCSSQSGHNTVSWYQQALGQGPQFIFQYYREEENGRGNFPPRFSGLQFPNYSSELNVNALELDDSALYLCASSLGQGMNTEAFFGQGTRLTVV.

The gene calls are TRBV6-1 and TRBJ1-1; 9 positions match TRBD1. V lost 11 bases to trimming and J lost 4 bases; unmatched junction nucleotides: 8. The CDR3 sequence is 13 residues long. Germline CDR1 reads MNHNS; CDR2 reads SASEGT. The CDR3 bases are TGTGCCGCCCGACAGGGGGGAGGCACTGAAGCTTTCTTT. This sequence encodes CAARQGGGTEAFF.

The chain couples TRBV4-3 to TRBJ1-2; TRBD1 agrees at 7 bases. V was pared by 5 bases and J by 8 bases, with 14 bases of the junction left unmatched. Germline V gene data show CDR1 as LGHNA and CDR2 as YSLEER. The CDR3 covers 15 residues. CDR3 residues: CASSDLPDRVGGYTF. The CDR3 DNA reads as TGCGCCAGCAGCGATCTCCCCGACAGGGTCGGGGGCTACACCTTC.

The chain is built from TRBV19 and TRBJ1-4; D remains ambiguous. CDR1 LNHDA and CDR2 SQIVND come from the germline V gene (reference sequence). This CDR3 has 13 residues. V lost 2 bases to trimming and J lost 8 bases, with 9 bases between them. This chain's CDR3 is CASSIREAEKLFF. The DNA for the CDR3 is TGTGCCAGTAGTATAAGGGAGGCGGAAAAACTGTTTTTT.

CDR3 sequence reads: CASSDTGGGFSYTF. Here the CDR3 DNA reads TGTGCCAGCAGCGACACCGGAGGAGGGTTTAGCTACACCTTC. V and J are TRBV25-1 and TRBJ1-2, with unresolved D. V lost 6 bases, J lost 9 bases, and 20 bases lay in between. Germline V gives CDR1 MGHDK, CDR2 SYGVNS. This CDR3 spans 14 amino acids.

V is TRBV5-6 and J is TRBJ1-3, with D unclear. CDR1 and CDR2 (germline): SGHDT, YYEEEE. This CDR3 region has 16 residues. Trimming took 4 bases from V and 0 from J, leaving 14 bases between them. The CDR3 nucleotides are TGTGCCAGCAGCCCGTCTCGGTTCGCCTCTGGAAACACCATATATTTT. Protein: CASSPSRFASGNTIYF.

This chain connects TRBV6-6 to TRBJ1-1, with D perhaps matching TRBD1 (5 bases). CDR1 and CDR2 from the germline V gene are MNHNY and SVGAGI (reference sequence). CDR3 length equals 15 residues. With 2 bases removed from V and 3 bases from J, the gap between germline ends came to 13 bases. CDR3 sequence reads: CASSYGAGGDTEAFF. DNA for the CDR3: TGTGCCAGCAGTTACGGAGCGGGGGGGGACACTGAAGCTTTCTTT.

The CDR3 DNA is TGTGCCAGCAGTTTTTTGTTGGCGGGGATTAATGAAAAACTGTTTTTT. Translation: CASSFLLAGINEKLFF. The chain links TRBV28 to TRBJ1-4, with D hard to call. V was cut by 3 bases and J by 4 bases, with 15 bases left in between. Germline V gene sequence: CDR1 MDHEN, CDR2 SYDVKM. CDR3 length equals 16 residues.

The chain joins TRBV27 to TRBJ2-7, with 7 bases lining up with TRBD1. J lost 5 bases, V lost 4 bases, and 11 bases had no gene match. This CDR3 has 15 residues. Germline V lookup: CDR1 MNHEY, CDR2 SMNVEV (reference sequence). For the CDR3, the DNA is TGTGCCAGCAGTTGGATGGGTGAGGGGGCCCACGAGCAGTACTTC. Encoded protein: CASSWMGEGAHEQYF.

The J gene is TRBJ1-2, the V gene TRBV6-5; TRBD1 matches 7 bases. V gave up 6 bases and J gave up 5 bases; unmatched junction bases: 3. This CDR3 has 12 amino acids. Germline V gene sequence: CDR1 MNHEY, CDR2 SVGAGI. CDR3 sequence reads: CASRTGIYGYTF. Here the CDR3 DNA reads TGTGCCAGCAGGACAGGGATATATGGCTACACCTTC.

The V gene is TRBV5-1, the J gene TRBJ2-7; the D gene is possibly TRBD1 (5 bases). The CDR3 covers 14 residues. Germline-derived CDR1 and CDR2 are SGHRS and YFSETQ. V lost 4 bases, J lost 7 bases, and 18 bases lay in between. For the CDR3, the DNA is TGCGCCAGCAGCGGGGCGGCAGCCGCCCCAGAGCAGTACTTC. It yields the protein CASSGAAAAPEQYF. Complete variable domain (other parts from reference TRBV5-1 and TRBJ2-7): KAGVTQTPRYLIKTRGQQVTLSCSPISGHRSVSWYQQTPGQGLQFLFEYFSETQRNKGNFPGRFSGRQFSNSRSEMNVSTLELGDSALYLCASSGAAAAPEQYFGPGTRLTVT.

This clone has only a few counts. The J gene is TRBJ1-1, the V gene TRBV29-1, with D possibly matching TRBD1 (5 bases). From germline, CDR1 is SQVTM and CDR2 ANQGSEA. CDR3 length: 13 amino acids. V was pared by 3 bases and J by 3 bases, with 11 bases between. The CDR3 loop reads CSVDPGVDTEAFF. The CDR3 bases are TGCAGCGTTGACCCGGGGGTGGACACTGAAGCTTTCTTT.

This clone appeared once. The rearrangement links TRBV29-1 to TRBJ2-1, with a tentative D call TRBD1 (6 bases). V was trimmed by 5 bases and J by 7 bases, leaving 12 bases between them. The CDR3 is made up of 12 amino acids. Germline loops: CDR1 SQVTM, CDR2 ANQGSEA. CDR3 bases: TGCAGCGTTTCAGGGGCGAGGAATGAGCAGTTCTTC. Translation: CSVSGARNEQFF.

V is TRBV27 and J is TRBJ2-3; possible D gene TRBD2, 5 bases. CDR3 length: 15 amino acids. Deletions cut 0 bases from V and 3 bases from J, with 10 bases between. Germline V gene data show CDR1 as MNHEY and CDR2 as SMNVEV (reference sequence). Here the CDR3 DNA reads TGTGCCAGCAGTTTATCGAGGGTAGGGACAGATACGCAGTATTTT. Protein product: CASSLSRVGTDTQYF.

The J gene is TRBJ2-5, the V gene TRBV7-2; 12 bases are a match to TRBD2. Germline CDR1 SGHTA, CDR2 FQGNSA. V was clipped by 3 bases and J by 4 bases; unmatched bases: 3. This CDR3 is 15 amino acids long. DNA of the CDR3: TGTGCCAGCAGCTTCCCTAGCGGGGGGGTAGAGACCCAGTACTTC. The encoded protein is CASSFPSGGVETQYF.

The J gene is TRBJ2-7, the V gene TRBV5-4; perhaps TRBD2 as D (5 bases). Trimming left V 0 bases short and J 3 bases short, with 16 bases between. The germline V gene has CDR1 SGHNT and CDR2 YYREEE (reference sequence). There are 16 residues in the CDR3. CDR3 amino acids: CASSLGVRARDYEQYF. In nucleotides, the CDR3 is TGTGCCAGCAGCTTGGGGGTCCGAGCGAGGGACTACGAGCAGTACTTC.

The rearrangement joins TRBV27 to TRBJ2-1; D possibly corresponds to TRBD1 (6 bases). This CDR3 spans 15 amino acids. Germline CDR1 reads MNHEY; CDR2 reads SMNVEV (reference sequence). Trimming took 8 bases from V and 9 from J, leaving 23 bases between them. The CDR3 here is CASRQGSRGPTEQFF. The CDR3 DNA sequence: TGTGCCAGCCGGCAGGGGTCACGGGGTCCCACTGAGCAGTTCTTC.

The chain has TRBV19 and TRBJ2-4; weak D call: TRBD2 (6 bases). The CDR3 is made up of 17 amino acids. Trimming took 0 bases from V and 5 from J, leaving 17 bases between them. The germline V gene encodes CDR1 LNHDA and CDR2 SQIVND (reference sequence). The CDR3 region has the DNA TGTGCCAGTAGTATAGATCGTGGCGGGGCTTATGAAAACATTCAGTACTTC. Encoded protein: CASSIDRGGAYENIQYF.

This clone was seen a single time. In nucleotides, the CDR3 is TGTGCCAGCAGCATTGACAGAATCAATCAGCCCCAGCATTTT. It translates to CASSIDRINQPQHF. This chain links TRBV11-2 with TRBJ1-5, with D perhaps matching TRBD1 (5 bases). Trimming removed 5 bases from V and 3 bases from J, with 11 bases in between. The CDR3 is 14 residues long. Germline V gene sequence: CDR1 SGHAT, CDR2 FQNNGV.

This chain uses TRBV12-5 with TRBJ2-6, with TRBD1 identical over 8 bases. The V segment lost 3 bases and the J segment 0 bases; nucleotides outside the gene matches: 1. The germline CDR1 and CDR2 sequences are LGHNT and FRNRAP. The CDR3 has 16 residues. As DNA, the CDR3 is TGTGCTAGTGGTTTCGGACAGGGCTCTGGGGCCAACGTCCTGACTTTC. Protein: CASGFGQGSGANVLTF.

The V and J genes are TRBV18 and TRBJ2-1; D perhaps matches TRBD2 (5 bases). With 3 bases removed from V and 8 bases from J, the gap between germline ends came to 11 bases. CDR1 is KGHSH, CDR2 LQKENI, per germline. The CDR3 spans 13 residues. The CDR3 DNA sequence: TGTGCCAGCTCACCCCATCCCGGGGATGAGCAGTTCTTC. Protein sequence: CASSPHPGDEQFF.

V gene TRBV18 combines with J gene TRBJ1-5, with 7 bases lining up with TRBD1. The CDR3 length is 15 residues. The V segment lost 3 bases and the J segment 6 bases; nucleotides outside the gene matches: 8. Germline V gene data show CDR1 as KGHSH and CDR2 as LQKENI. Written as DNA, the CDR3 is TGTGCCAGCTCACCCGGGACAGCCTCCGGTCAGCCCCAGCATTTT. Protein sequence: CASSPGTASGQPQHF.

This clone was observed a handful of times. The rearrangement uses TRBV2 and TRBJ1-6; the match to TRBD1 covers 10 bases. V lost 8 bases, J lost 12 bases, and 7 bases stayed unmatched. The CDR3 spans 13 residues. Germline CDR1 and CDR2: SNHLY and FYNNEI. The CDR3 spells CASGRDRGRPLHF. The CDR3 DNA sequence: TGTGCCAGCGGGAGGGACAGGGGACGACCCCTCCACTTT.

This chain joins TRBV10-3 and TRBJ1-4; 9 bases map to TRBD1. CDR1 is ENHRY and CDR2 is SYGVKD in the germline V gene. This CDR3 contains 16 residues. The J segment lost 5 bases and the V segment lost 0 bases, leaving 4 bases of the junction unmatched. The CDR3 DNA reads TGTGCCATCAGTGAGTCGGGACAGGGTCCGAATGAAAAACTGTTTTTT. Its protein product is CAISESGQGPNEKLFF.

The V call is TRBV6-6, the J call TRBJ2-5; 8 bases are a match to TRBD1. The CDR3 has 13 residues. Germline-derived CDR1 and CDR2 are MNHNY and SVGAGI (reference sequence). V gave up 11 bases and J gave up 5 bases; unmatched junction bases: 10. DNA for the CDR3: TGTGCCGGAAAGACAGGGGTGGATGAGACCCAGTACTTC. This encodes CAGKTGVDETQYF.

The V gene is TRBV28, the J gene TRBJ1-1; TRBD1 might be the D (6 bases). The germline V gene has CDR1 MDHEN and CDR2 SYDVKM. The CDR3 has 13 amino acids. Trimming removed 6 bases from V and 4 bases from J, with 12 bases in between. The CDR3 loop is CASRQQGRTEAFF. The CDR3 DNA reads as TGTGCCAGCAGGCAACAGGGCCGCACTGAAGCTTTCTTT.

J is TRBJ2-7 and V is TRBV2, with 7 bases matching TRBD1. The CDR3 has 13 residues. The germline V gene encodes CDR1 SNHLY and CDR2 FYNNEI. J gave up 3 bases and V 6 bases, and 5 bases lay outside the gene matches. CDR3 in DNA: TGTGCCAGCAGGGCCACAGGGGTCTACGAGCAGTACTTC. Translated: CASRATGVYEQYF.